This T cell receptor (beta chain) stems from a study of post-analysis software for immune sequencing data (dated by TCRdb to between 2015 and 2017). Regarding the complete study: Recorded disease courses included relapsing-remitting, secondary progressive and progressive-relapsing multiple sclerosis, with some patients lacking subtype annotation. The multiple sclerosis patient repertoires were compared with around ten previously published healthy control repertoires from donors aged roughly 6 to 25 years. A subset of samples was prepared in parallel using single-end sample barcoding, then pooled and co-amplified after Illumina adapter ligation.

To demonstrate the VDJtools post-analysis software, the study profiled TCR beta repertoires from the peripheral blood of about 13 young patients with multiple sclerosis. The multiple sclerosis patients were children and adolescents ranging in age from about 6 to 16 years. General study outcomes and caveats: When samples were clustered directly using the F measure, samples prepared in the same batch co-clustered strongly, which prompted a batch-effect correction. The control group was slightly older than the multiple sclerosis patient group. Significantly lower normalized Chao1 diversity was found in multiple sclerosis patients than in controls, suggesting substantial peripheral T-cell clonal expansion. Significantly higher frequencies in patients than in controls were found for five TRBV segments, including TRBV5-6, TRBV5-1 and TRBV20-1.

Library prep was done by PCR. The reads were generated on an Illumina HiSeq 2500. To reduce PCR and sequencing biases, unique molecular identifiers were built into the TCR beta cDNA libraries. Approximately 500,000 cDNA molecules were obtained for every 1 to 10 million input T cells, so each molecule roughly corresponded to one T cell. Patient libraries were prepared and sequenced with the same protocol used for the earlier healthy control dataset. Within a given batch, samples were prepared together, multiplexed and sequenced on the same HiSeq lane. Processing in the source paper ran as follows. MIGEC handled the raw barcoded reads, throwing out single-read molecular identifier groups before consensus assembly and CDR3 extraction. VDJtools was used for post-analysis of the clonotype tables, and diversity was normalized by down-sampling every dataset to the size of the smallest sample. In repertoire overlap clustering, CDR3 amino acid sequences, but not nucleotide sequences, were matched to correct batch-related cross-sample contamination. TCRdb handled the public reads itself, with Q25 trimming in fastp and clone calling in MiXCR, and kept productive beta chains. CDR3 protein sequences are deduplicated, and each keeps its most common genes and DNA. TCRdb's processing, not the authors', yielded these V and J calls. This sample gives 180,000 or so distinct CDR3 sequences in total; approximately 30% of them show up just once. The ten largest clones add up to about 3.4% of the sample.

About this clonotype itself: Its antigen is still unknown. One base away there is no much larger clone; base qualities are not given.

A distance of 6 bases separates the germline ends of V and J, which lose 0 bases and 0 bases respectively. The germline V gene encodes CDR1 GTSNPN and CDR2 SVGIG (reference sequence). The CDR3 numbers 13 residues from cysteine through phenylalanine. Just CDR3 DNA is preserved here, 39 bases in frame from base 1. This sequence was found in a girl aged 2-17 years with multiple sclerosis. The rearranged chain carries TRBV30 and TRBJ2-7; a weak D assignment points to TRBD1 (5 bases agree). Material for sequencing was blood. The nucleotide sequence reads as follows: TGTGCCTGGAGTGTGGGGCACTCCTACGAGCAGTACTTC. It translates as CAWSVGHSYEQYF. The entire variable domain, with the stretches around the CDR3 drawn from the reference TRBV30 and TRBJ2-7 proteins, is SQTIHQWPATLVQPVGSPLSLECTVEGTSNPNLYWYRQAAGRGLQLLFYSVGIGQISSEVPQNLSASRPQDRQFILSSKKLLLSDSGFYLCAWSVGHSYEQYFGPGTRLTVT.